These 9 T cell receptor beta chains came from one sample sequenced in a study of T cell repertoires in cytomegalovirus infection. TCRdb processed the reads anew with MiXCR; each CDR3 protein has one entry. The data contain approximately 150,000 distinct CDR3 sequences, 5.5% to 7% of them singletons. Sequencing was carried out using PBMCs. These TCRs come from a human donor in good health (CMV status not recorded). Some clones in this sample may be carry-over from other donors' samples.

This clonotype has at least ten counts. The genes are TRBV11-1 and TRBJ1-1; D is uncertain. The V gene's germline CDR1 is SGHAT and CDR2 FQDESV (reference sequence). This CDR3 contains 14 residues. V was clipped by 5 bases and J by 3 bases, with 13 bases between them. As DNA, the CDR3 is TGTGCCAGCAGCCCATACCCTCAGGACACTGAAGCTTTCTTT. It translates to CASSPYPQDTEAFF.

This clonotype came up many times. The chain joins TRBV12-3 or TRBV12-4 to TRBJ1-3; 10 bases align to TRBD1. V dropped 4 bases and J dropped 0; count of bases not matched to a gene: 0. This CDR3 has 15 amino acids. The CDR3 DNA reads TGTGCCAGCAGTTGGACAGGGGGCTCTGGAAACACCATATATTTT. Translating it yields CASSWTGGSGNTIYF.

V usage is TRBV19 and J usage is TRBJ1-5; TRBD1 might be the D (6 bases). The V end was cut by 5 bases, the J end by 0 bases, with 11 bases between. There are 15 residues in the CDR3. Per the germline V gene, CDR1 is LNHDA and CDR2 is SQIVND (reference sequence). The CDR3 loop reads CASSARQASNQPQHF. In DNA, the CDR3 is TGTGCCAGTAGTGCCCGACAGGCTAGCAATCAGCCCCAGCATTTT.

There are many counts of this clonotype. This chain joins TRBV7-2 and TRBJ2-3; a weak D match, TRBD2 (5 bases). Germline values: CDR1 SGHTA, CDR2 FQGNSA. V lost 5 bases to trimming and J lost 4 bases, with 16 bases between them. The CDR3 runs to 15 residues. This CDR3 is CASSPGGRRADTQYF. The DNA of the CDR3 is TGTGCCAGCAGCCCCGGAGGACGTCGAGCAGATACGCAGTATTTT.

This clonotype showed up just a few times. This chain connects TRBV2 to TRBJ2-1; 8 bases match TRBD1. V shed 5 bases, J shed 2 bases, and the junction held 5 bases outside the gene matches. Germline loops: CDR1 SNHLY, CDR2 FYNNEI. The CDR3 is 15 amino acids. The chain's CDR3 is CASSSDRVPYNEQFF. The CDR3, as DNA: TGTGCCAGCAGTTCGGACAGGGTACCCTACAATGAGCAGTTCTTC.

In its sample, this clonotype was seen many times. This sequence joins TRBV7-2 and TRBJ2-4; D possibly corresponds to TRBD2 (6 bases). The V gene lost 5 bases and the J gene lost 3 bases, with 11 bases spanning the gap. There are 14 residues in the CDR3. Germline CDR1 is SGHTA and CDR2 is FQGNSA. Here the CDR3 DNA reads TGTGCCAGCAGCCCCACGGGGGTCAAAAACATTCAGTACTTC. Protein sequence: CASSPTGVKNIQYF.

The sample holds many counts of this clonotype. The rearrangement joins TRBV15 to TRBJ2-3; TRBD2 aligns across 11 bases. Germline values: CDR1 LNHNV, CDR2 YYDKDF (reference sequence). The CDR3 runs 16 residues. V trimming: 2 bases; J trimming: 2 bases; junction bases outside the gene matches: 3. CDR3 bases: TGTGCCACCAGCAGAAGACTAGCGGGGACCACAGATACGCAGTATTTT. Its protein is CATSRRLAGTTDTQYF.

At least ten counts were recorded for this clonotype. V is TRBV12-3 or TRBV12-4 and J is TRBJ2-7; D not resolved. The CDR3 spans 13 residues. V lost 0 bases to trimming and J lost 3 bases, with 6 bases between them. The CDR3 spells CASSLASSYEQYF. The DNA of the CDR3 is TGTGCCAGCAGTTTAGCTTCGAGCTACGAGCAGTACTTC.

This clonotype was detected ten times or more. V gene TRBV28 combines with J gene TRBJ2-1; D is possibly TRBD1 (5 bases). The length of the CDR3 is 13 residues. V gave up 8 bases and J gave up 0 bases, with 8 bases separating them. Germline V gives CDR1 MDHEN, CDR2 SYDVKM. The CDR3 region is CASLDSSYNEQFF. DNA for the CDR3: TGTGCCAGCCTCGACAGCTCCTACAATGAGCAGTTCTTC. The whole variable domain, remainder taken from reference TRBV28 and TRBJ2-1, is DVKVTQSSRYLVKRTGEKVFLECVQDMDHENMFWYRQDPGLGLRLIYFSYDVKMKEKGDIPEGYSVSREKKERFSLILESASTNQTSMYLCASLDSSYNEQFFGPGTRLTVL.